One sample yielded the 19 T cell receptor beta chains listed below, sequenced in a study of patients and donors after allogeneic stem cell transplantation. TCRdb reprocessed the RT-PCR reads via MiXCR and lists one record per CDR3 protein. This repertoire shows 900,000 to 1,000,000 distinct CDR3 sequences, about 20% found once; its top ten account for about 6%. The sample comprised blood, either unsorted or a sorted T cell fraction (not recorded which). The receptors shown here come from a human donor who was either an allogeneic HSCT recipient or a stem cell or donor lymphocyte infusion donor (not recorded which). It is not recorded whose cells these are; they may come from a transplant donor.

The rearrangement uses TRBV10-3 and TRBJ1-3; 11 bases fit TRBD1. Looked up from germline, CDR1 is ENHRY and CDR2 is SYGVKD. The CDR3 is made up of 17 amino acids. The ends lost 6 bases at V and 2 bases at J; junction bases unmatched: 9. Here the CDR3 DNA reads TGTGCCATCAGATTTAATCCGGACAGGGGGCCTGGAAACACCATATATTTT. It encodes CAIRFNPDRGPGNTIYF.

This clonotype was observed a handful of times. The gene calls are TRBV5-5 and TRBJ2-2; D gene ambiguous. CDR3 size: 15 residues. V shed 4 bases and J shed 5 bases, with 15 bases lying between them. The germline V gene encodes CDR1 SGHKS and CDR2 YYEKEE (reference sequence). The CDR3 is CASSPFEAVTGELFF. CDR3 in DNA: TGTGCCAGCAGCCCCTTCGAGGCCGTAACCGGGGAGCTGTTTTTT.

This sequence joins TRBV5-6 and TRBJ2-1; 12 bases match TRBD2. The CDR3 spans 15 residues. The J segment lost 7 bases and the V segment lost 4 bases, leaving 6 bases of the junction unmatched. CDR1 is SGHDT, CDR2 YYEEEE, per germline. CDR3 sequence (DNA): TGTGCCAGCAGCGAAGGACTAGCGGGAACTAATGAGCAGTTCTTC. Protein: CASSEGLAGTNEQFF.

The CDR3 loop reads CASSDRDKDAKQYF. The DNA for the CDR3 is TGTGCCAGCAGCGACCGGGACAAGGATGCAAAACAGTACTTC. The V and J genes are TRBV7-9 and TRBJ2-7, with D possibly being TRBD1 (6 bases). The CDR3 length is 14 residues. The ends were cut back, 5 bases at V and 10 bases at J, with 21 bases in the middle. The germline gives CDR1 SEHNR, CDR2 FQNEAQ (reference sequence).

V is TRBV13 and J is TRBJ1-1; TRBD1 aligns across 8 bases. The CDR3 is 16 amino acids. The V segment lost 5 bases and the J segment 0 bases; nucleotides outside the gene matches: 8. CDR1 and CDR2 (germline): PRHDT, FYEKMQ (reference sequence). CDR3 coding DNA: TGTGCCAGCAGCCCCCGGACAGGGACCATGAACACTGAAGCTTTCTTT. Its protein is CASSPRTGTMNTEAFF.

The V gene is TRBV11-3, the J gene TRBJ1-4; D is possibly TRBD1 (5 bases). The CDR3 spans 14 residues. Germline V gene sequence: CDR1 SGHNT, CDR2 YENEEA. Trimming left V 5 bases short and J 5 bases short, with 12 bases between. Here the CDR3 DNA reads TGTGCCAGCAGCCTCACAGGAGACAATGAAAAACTGTTTTTT. Amino acids: CASSLTGDNEKLFF.

The chain employs TRBV7-8 and TRBJ2-5; D unclear. Trimming removed 5 bases at V and 9 bases at J, with 22 bases between. Germline CDR1 reads SGHVS; CDR2 reads FQNEAQ. The CDR3 is 15 amino acids. This chain's CDR3 is CASSLRALPQEAQYF. The CDR3 bases are TGTGCCAGCAGCCTAAGGGCTCTCCCCCAAGAAGCCCAGTACTTC. Using reference TRBV7-8 and TRBJ2-5 for the parts outside the CDR3, the full variable domain is GAGVSQSPRYKVAKRGQDVALRCDPISGHVSLFWYQQALGQGPEFLTYFQNEAQLDKSGLPSDRFFAERPEGSVSTLKIQRTQQEDSAVYLCASSLRALPQEAQYFGPGTRLLVL.

This clonotype occurred a few times. In nucleotides, the CDR3 is TGTGCCAGCAGTTCACTAGCCAACGTCCTGACTTTC. Translating gives CASSSLANVLTF. This chain joins TRBV25-1 and TRBJ2-6; D gene ambiguous. The germline gives CDR1 MGHDK, CDR2 SYGVNS. There are 12 residues in the CDR3. V lost 5 bases and J lost 7, with 6 bases in between.

This clonotype appeared a few times. This chain connects TRBV28 to TRBJ1-5; a weak D match, TRBD1 (6 bases). This CDR3 region has 17 residues. CDR1 and CDR2 from the germline V gene are MDHEN and SYDVKM. The germline V and J ends were trimmed by 5 bases and 1 base, with 18 bases remaining between them. The CDR3 bases are TGTGCCAGCAGTCCATACAGGGCACTAGGAAGCAATCAGCCCCAGCATTTT. It yields the protein CASSPYRALGSNQPQHF.

V and J are TRBV3-1 and TRBJ2-5; D remains ambiguous. Germline V gene data show CDR1 as LGHDT and CDR2 as YNNKEL (reference sequence). Trimming left V 5 bases short and J 3 bases short, with 13 bases between. The CDR3 covers 14 residues. The CDR3 DNA reads TGTGCCAGCAGCTCCGGGTGGGTAGAAGAGACCCAGTACTTC. Translating gives CASSSGWVEETQYF.

V is TRBV20-1 and J is TRBJ2-7; 12 positions agree with TRBD2. V lost 5 bases to trimming and J lost 4 bases; unmatched junction nucleotides: 6. The CDR3 length is 14 residues. The germline CDR1 and CDR2 sequences are DFQATT and SNEGSKA (reference sequence). The CDR3 spells CSAQSGTSGYEQYF. The CDR3 region has the DNA TGCAGTGCTCAATCCGGGACTAGCGGGTACGAGCAGTACTTC.

This clonotype was seen more than once but under ten times. The rearrangement uses TRBV30 and TRBJ2-7, with 7 bases that match TRBD1. Trimming at V came to 4 bases and at J to 1 base, leaving 13 bases not matched to a gene. Germline V CDR1 and CDR2: GTSNPN, SVGIG (reference sequence). The CDR3 sequence is 16 residues long. CDR3 sequence (DNA): TGTGCCTGGATTTCTCACGGGACAGAAACTTCCTACGAGCAGTACTTC. It specifies CAWISHGTETSYEQYF.

This clonotype was detected a few times. This chain uses TRBV7-3 with TRBJ1-1, with D unclear. Germline values: CDR1 SGHTA, CDR2 FQGTGA. Trimming left V 5 bases short and J 5 bases short, with 12 bases between. The CDR3 is 13 residues long. The CDR3 DNA is TGTGCCAGCAGCCTTCGGATGGGTACTGAAGCTTTCTTT. It specifies CASSLRMGTEAFF.

This clonotype was counted between two and nine times. In nucleotides, the CDR3 is TGCGCCAGCAGCCAACTGGGCGCAGTCAAAAACATTCAGTACTTC. Translating gives CASSQLGAVKNIQYF. The chain recombines TRBV4-3 with TRBJ2-4, with no clear D. Germline CDR1 and CDR2: LGHNA and YSLEER. V was trimmed by 2 bases and J by 3 bases, leaving 11 bases between them. The CDR3 extends over 15 amino acids.

This clonotype has just a few counts. The J gene is TRBJ1-1, the V gene TRBV21-1. TRBV21-1 is described as a pseudogene. The CDR3 is 14 residues long. The CDR3 protein is CASSKGAVPLKAFF. The CDR3 region has the DNA TGTGCCAGCAGCAAAGGAGCAGTCCCTCTCAAAGCTTTCTTT.

This clonotype was seen more than once but under ten times. The junction and the germline gene differ at one end; a read error may be behind it. The chain links TRBV6-1 to TRBJ1-5; 7 bases agree with TRBD1. Germline V gene lookup returns CDR1 MNHNS and CDR2 SASEGT. This CDR3 is 15 amino acids long. In DNA, the CDR3 is TGTGCCAGCAGTACCCGCCGACAGGGAGGTCAGTCCCAGCATTTT. Protein: CASSTRRQGGQSQHF.

This clonotype showed up just a few times. J is TRBJ2-1 and V is TRBV20-1; D unclear. Germline V gene sequence: CDR1 DFQATT, CDR2 SNEGSKA (reference sequence). This CDR3 contains 14 residues. V lost 5 bases, J lost 0 bases, and 11 bases lay in between. CDR3 nucleotides: TGCAGTGCTTTCAAGGCACTCTCCTACAATGAGCAGTTCTTC. It encodes CSAFKALSYNEQFF.

The chain is built from TRBV7-9 and TRBJ2-3, with 8 bases identical to TRBD2. The CDR3 has 15 amino acids. J was trimmed by 8 bases and V by 5 bases; bases with no gene match: 12. Germline V lookup: CDR1 SEHNR, CDR2 FQNEAQ (reference sequence). The CDR3 sequence: CASSPGTSRRATQYF. CDR3 bases: TGTGCCAGCAGCCCCGGGACTAGTCGTCGAGCTACGCAGTATTTT.

The V and J genes are TRBV7-9 and TRBJ2-4, with D perhaps matching TRBD1 or TRBD2 (5 bases each). V was shortened by 5 bases and J by 8 bases, with 13 bases between the two germline ends. In germline, CDR1 is SEHNR, CDR2 FQNEAQ (reference sequence). The CDR3 is 13 amino acids. The CDR3 protein is CASSRDGRDIQYF. The CDR3 bases are TGTGCCAGCAGCCGGGACGGTCGTGACATTCAGTACTTC.